These 15 T cell receptor beta chains originate from one sample sequenced in a study of B cell selection in AIRE deficiency. The protocol was immunoSEQ multiplex PCR, while the TCRdb copy is restricted to in-frame clones and leaves out a portion. The repertoire holds about 25,000 clones, with 95% as singletons. Sorting defined conventional CD4 T cells as CD4+CD127+. Sequences were obtained from CD4+CD127+ conventional T cells sorted from PBMCs. The origin of the receptors is a human donor in good health.

The sample holds one count of this clone. The rearrangement joins TRBV18 to TRBJ2-7; 10 bases map to TRBD1. Losses at the gene ends were 3 bases for V and 5 bases for J; bases not matched to a gene: 7. This CDR3 spans 15 amino acids. The germline CDR1 and CDR2 sequences are KGHSH and LQKENI. The CDR3 DNA reads TGTGCCAGCTCACCCCGCGCGACAGGGGGCGACGAGCAGTACTTC. Its protein product is CASSPRATGGDEQYF. The entire variable domain, with the rest obtained from reference TRBV18 and TRBJ2-7, is as follows: NAGVMQNPRHLVRRRGQEARLRCSPMKGHSHVYWYRQLPEEGLKFMVYLQKENIIDESGMPKERFSAEFPKEGPSILRIQQVVRGDSAAYFCASSPRATGGDEQYFGPGTRLTVT.

J is TRBJ2-1 and V is TRBV6-1; D is perhaps TRBD1 or TRBD2 (6 bases each). There are 16 residues in the CDR3. In germline, CDR1 is MNHNS, CDR2 SASEGT. With 4 bases removed from V and 2 bases from J, the gap between germline ends came to 15 bases. The CDR3 loop is CASSAMPGEAYNEQFF. The CDR3 nucleotides are TGTGCCAGCAGTGCGATGCCAGGGGAGGCCTACAATGAGCAGTTCTTC.

This clone came up a few times. The chain couples TRBV27 to TRBJ2-7; TRBD1 or TRBD2 may be the D gene (7 bases each). The CDR3 extends over 15 amino acids. Germline V gives CDR1 MNHEY, CDR2 SMNVEV (reference sequence). The V and J ends lost 6 bases and 2 bases respectively, with 17 bases between them. Here the CDR3 reads CASRGARGGAYEQYF. CDR3 DNA sequence: TGTGCCAGCAGGGGGGCCAGGGGGGGAGCCTACGAGCAGTACTTC.

Only a few counts were recorded for this clone. The genes are TRBV5-1 and TRBJ2-7; D may be TRBD1 (6 bases). The CDR3 has 12 amino acids. Germline CDR1 SGHRS, CDR2 YFSETQ. V lost 4 bases and J 6 bases, leaving 11 bases between the germline ends. CDR3 bases: TGCGCCAGCAGCCTACAGGGTTTCGAGCAGTACTTC. This encodes CASSLQGFEQYF.

The genes are TRBV7-2 and TRBJ2-2, with D tentatively TRBD2 (5 bases). This CDR3 contains 13 residues. Between the trimmed V and J ends, which lost 5 bases and 3 bases, there was a span of 7 bases. Germline CDR1 and CDR2: SGHTA and FQGNSA. The CDR3 loop is CASSRTDTGELFF. CDR3 sequence (DNA): TGTGCCAGCAGCCGGACTGACACCGGGGAGCTGTTTTTT.

The chain carries TRBV6-5 and TRBJ1-6; no clear D. The CDR3 is made up of 13 amino acids. The V end was cut by 6 bases, the J end by 10 bases, with 13 bases between. Germline CDR1 reads MNHEY; CDR2 reads SVGAGI. CDR3 nucleotides: TGTGCCAGCAGAAGGGATTTGAGGTCACCCCTCCACTTT. Translating gives CASRRDLRSPLHF.

The chain is built from TRBV6-6 and TRBJ2-7; 8 nucleotides line up with TRBD2. Trimming removed 5 bases from V and 4 bases from J; junction bases left unmatched: 7. CDR1 MNHNY and CDR2 SVGAGI come from the germline V gene (reference sequence). CDR3 length: 14 amino acids. The DNA of the CDR3 is TGTGCCAGCAGTCGGAGCGGGAGAGGGTACGAGCAGTACTTC. Its translation: CASSRSGRGYEQYF.

The chain carries TRBV28 and TRBJ2-7; D possibly uses TRBD1 or TRBD2 (5 bases each). The germline V and J ends were trimmed by 4 bases and 1 base, with 5 bases remaining between them. This CDR3 is 12 amino acids long. The germline V gene has CDR1 MDHEN and CDR2 SYDVKM. In nucleotides, the CDR3 is TGTGCCAGCAGTTGGGGGTCCTACGAGCAGTACTTC. It is translated as CASSWGSYEQYF. Supplemented by reference TRBV28 and TRBJ2-7, the full variable domain reads DVKVTQSSRYLVKRTGEKVFLECVQDMDHENMFWYRQDPGLGLRLIYFSYDVKMKEKGDIPEGYSVSREKKERFSLILESASTNQTSMYLCASSWGSYEQYFGPGTRLTVT.

The chain joins TRBV5-1 to TRBJ2-3; 11 bases align to TRBD2. The CDR3 is 16 amino acids. V lost 6 bases to trimming and J lost 2 bases; unmatched junction nucleotides: 8. Germline CDR1 and CDR2: SGHRS and YFSETQ. This chain's CDR3 is CASTERLAGFTDTQYF. The CDR3, as DNA: TGCGCCAGCACCGAGAGACTAGCGGGATTCACAGATACGCAGTATTTT.

The chain carries TRBV2 and TRBJ1-1; 7 bases are shared with TRBD1. Germline-derived CDR1 and CDR2 are SNHLY and FYNNEI. The CDR3 is made up of 13 amino acids. The V gene end was trimmed by 8 bases and the J gene end by 5 bases; junction bases not matched to a gene: 8. The CDR3 spells CASVTGVATEAFF. CDR3 sequence (DNA): TGTGCCAGCGTCACAGGGGTAGCGACTGAAGCTTTCTTT.

This sequence joins TRBV29-1 and TRBJ1-2; 10 bases map to TRBD1. The CDR3 is 11 amino acids. From germline, CDR1 is SQVTM and CDR2 ANQGSEA. V lost 6 bases to trimming and J lost 7 bases; unmatched junction nucleotides: 2. The CDR3 sequence is CSVGTGAGYTF. CDR3 in DNA: TGCAGCGTCGGGACAGGGGCTGGCTACACCTTC.

The chain joins TRBV15 to TRBJ2-1; perhaps TRBD2 as D (5 bases). CDR3 length: 13 amino acids. Germline CDR1 LNHNV, CDR2 YYDKDF (reference sequence). V was pared by 4 bases and J by 4 bases, with 8 bases between. The CDR3 DNA is TGTGCCACCAGCATGTCGGGGTACAATGAGCAGTTCTTC. Its protein is CATSMSGYNEQFF.

This clone was observed once. This chain connects TRBV6-5 to TRBJ2-2, with 7 bases fitting TRBD1. The CDR3 has 14 residues. The V gene end was trimmed by 7 bases and the J gene end by 4 bases; junction bases not matched to a gene: 6. The germline V gene has CDR1 MNHEY and CDR2 SVGAGI. CDR3 in amino acids: CASTTGDSTGELFF. CDR3 DNA: TGTGCCAGCACCACAGGGGATAGCACCGGGGAGCTGTTTTTT.

The rearrangement links TRBV21-1 to TRBJ2-1; the table gives TRBD2 as D, unverified against the DNA. TRBV21-1 is described as a pseudogene. This CDR3 is 15 amino acids long. The CDR3 nucleotides are TGTGCCAGCAGCCGATGCGGGAGAGATCGACATGAGCAGTTCTTC. This encodes CASSRCGRDRHEQFF.

CDR3 loop: CASSLEGDSGANVLTF. CDR3 sequence (DNA): TGTGCCAGCAGCCTCGAAGGGGACTCTGGGGCCAACGTCCTGACTTTC. J is TRBJ2-6 and V is TRBV5-4, with a weak D call TRBD1 (5 bases). Germline V gene lookup returns CDR1 SGHNT and CDR2 YYREEE (reference sequence). This CDR3 has 16 residues. Trimming cost V 4 bases and J 0 bases, with 11 bases left between them.